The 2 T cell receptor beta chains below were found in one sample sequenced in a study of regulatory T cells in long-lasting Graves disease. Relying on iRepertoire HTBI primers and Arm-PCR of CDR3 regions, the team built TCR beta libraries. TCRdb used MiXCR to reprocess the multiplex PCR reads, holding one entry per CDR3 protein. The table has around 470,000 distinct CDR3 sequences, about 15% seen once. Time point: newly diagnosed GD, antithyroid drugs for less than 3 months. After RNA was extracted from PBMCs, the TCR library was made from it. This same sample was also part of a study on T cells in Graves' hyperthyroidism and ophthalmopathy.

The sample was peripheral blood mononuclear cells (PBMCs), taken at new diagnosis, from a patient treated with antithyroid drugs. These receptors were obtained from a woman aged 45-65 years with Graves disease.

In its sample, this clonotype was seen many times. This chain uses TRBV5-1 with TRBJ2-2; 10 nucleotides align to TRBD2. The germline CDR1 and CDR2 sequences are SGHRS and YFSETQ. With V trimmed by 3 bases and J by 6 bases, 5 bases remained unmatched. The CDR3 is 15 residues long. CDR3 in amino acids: CASSSGTSAPGELFF. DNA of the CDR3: TGCGCCAGCAGCTCCGGGACTAGCGCGCCCGGGGAGCTGTTTTTT.

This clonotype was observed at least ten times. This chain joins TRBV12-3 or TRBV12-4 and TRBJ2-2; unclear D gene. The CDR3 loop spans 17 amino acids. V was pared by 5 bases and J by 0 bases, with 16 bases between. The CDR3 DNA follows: TGTGCCAGCAGTAACTTCCCAATGACCACGAACACCGGGGAGCTGTTTTTT. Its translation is CASSNFPMTTNTGELFF.